This T cell receptor beta chain was identified in a study of OX40 agonist ivuxolimab in advanced cancers. The study's findings and limits: The mean number of expanded clones was higher in CD8+ T cells than in CD4+.

V lost 3 bases to trimming and J lost 0 bases; unmatched junction nucleotides: 9. Germline V gives CDR1 ENHRY, CDR2 SYGVKD. The CDR3 extends over 19 amino acids. The protocol was immunoSEQ multiplex PCR, while the TCRdb copy is restricted to in-frame clones and leaves out a portion. Altogether over 90,000 clones are present, approximately 94% being singletons, with the ten largest covering around 0.17%. This clone was found once. The target antigen is unknown. The chain has TRBV10-3 and TRBJ2-1; TRBD2 agrees at 12 bases. Sample: CD4+ or CD8+ T cells sorted from blood, taken in a trial of the OX40 agonist ivuxolimab. The TCR comes from an adult with an advanced solid tumor such as melanoma, head and neck, liver or kidney cancer. The CDR3 spells CAISDDGTSGLGSYNEQFF. Written as DNA, the CDR3 is TGTGCCATCAGTGATGACGGGACTAGCGGGTTGGGCTCCTACAATGAGCAGTTCTTC.